This T cell receptor (beta chain) derives from a study of blood T cell repertoires in COVID-19. Methods used by the authors: Amplification of reference gene primers provided the estimated nucleated cell counts. Libraries were prepared by immunoSEQ multiplex PCR; TCRdb keeps only in-frame clonotypes and omits some of them. That table supplies the V and J calls and clone size; D and trimming were determined from the DNA. The table has around 150,000 clones, approximately 88% seen once. The CDR3 is 13 residues long. The V end lost 9 bases, the J end lost 0 bases, and 11 bases lay between the germline ends. Germline CDR1 MDHEN, CDR2 SYDVKM.

The chain is built from TRBV28 and TRBJ2-5; D is possibly TRBD1 (6 bases). The sample comprised peripheral blood. The clonotype comes from a woman aged 55 to 70 who had recovered from COVID-19. The CDR3 spells CASRTEYQETQYF. In DNA, the CDR3 is TGTGCCAGTAGGACAGAGTACCAAGAGACCCAGTACTTC.